The rows below give T cell receptor beta chains drawn from one sample of a study of blood T cell repertoires in COVID-19. The table came from immunoSEQ multiplex PCR; TCRdb's copy has only in-frame clones and leaves some out. The table has some 160,000 clones, about four fifths seen once; the top ten hold approximately 2%. Material: peripheral blood. The receptor source for this set is a woman older than 75 with acute or convalescent COVID-19. Each CDR3 is given with its conserved first and last residue. A D gene is named only where the DNA matches it firmly. Clone sizes are given selectively: once, few, many, or a class where the clone is expanded.

TRBV7-9,few,TRBJ1-2,NA,TGTGCCAGCAGCCCCTCTGGTGGGCAGCTGGGCGCTAACTATGGCTACACCTTC,CASSPSGGQLGANYGYTF
TRBV5-1,NA,TRBJ2-6,TRBD1,TGCGCCAGCAGCTTGGCCGGACAGGGTGACCCTGGGGCCAACGTCCTGACTTTC,CASSLAGQGDPGANVLTF
TRBV5-1,once,TRBJ2-1,TRBD1,TGCGCCAGCAGCTTGGTTTGGGACAGAAACAATGAGCAGTTCTTC,CASSLVWDRNNEQFF
TRBV11-2,NA,TRBJ2-1,TRBD1,TGTGCCAGCAGGTATCAGGGGGCTGGGGGCAATGAGCAGTTCTTC,CASRYQGAGGNEQFF
TRBV28,NA,TRBJ1-1,TRBD1,TGTGCCAGCAGTTCCGACAGGGTAGCTGAAGCTTTCTTT,CASSSDRVAEAFF
TRBV6-1,NA,TRBJ1-2,NA,TGTGCCAGCAGTGAACAAGCAGGGTCGGATGGCTACACCTTC,CASSEQAGSDGYTF
TRBV10-1,NA,TRBJ2-1,NA,TGCGCCAGCAGTGAGGACCAGGCTCGTCGTGAGCAGTTCTTC,CASSEDQARREQFF
TRBV7-2,NA,TRBJ1-2,TRBD1,TGTGCCAGCAGCTCGACAGGGGGGGCGCTTTATGGCTACACCTTC,CASSSTGGALYGYTF
TRBV28,NA,TRBJ1-4,NA,TGTGCCAGCAGTTTGATGGCTCTTGAAAAACTGTTTTTT,CASSLMALEKLFF
TRBV2,NA,TRBJ1-6,NA,TGTGCCAGCAGTGAAATTTCTCCGGGACAACTGGGGACCCTCCACTTT,CASSEISPGQLGTLHF
TRBV6-5,once,TRBJ1-6,TRBD1,TGTGCCAGCAGTTACACAGGGGAATCACCCCTCCACTTT,CASSYTGESPLHF
TRBV12-3/TRBV12-4,NA,TRBJ2-1,NA,TGTGCCAGCAGTTTCGGAGGGACCAATGAGCAGTTCTTC,CASSFGGTNEQFF
TRBV9,NA,TRBJ1-3,TRBD1,TGTGCCAGCAGCGTAGGGCAGGGGGGTGGAAACACCATATATTTT,CASSVGQGGGNTIYF
TRBV30,NA,TRBJ1-1,TRBD1,TGTGCCTGGGTGCGTCGGGACAGGGGGTCAGCTTTCTTT,CAWVRRDRGSAFF
TRBV5-1,NA,TRBJ1-6,NA,TGCGCCAGCAGCTTACAGACAGGACTTGGATCACCCCTCCACTTT,CASSLQTGLGSPLHF
TRBV12-3/TRBV12-4,NA,TRBJ2-7,NA,TGTGCCAGCAGGCTAAGCTCCTACGAGCAGTACTTC,CASRLSSYEQYF
TRBV11-3,NA,TRBJ1-1,TRBD1,TGTGCCAGCAGCTTAAGTCCGGGACAGACGACTGAAGCTTTCTTT,CASSLSPGQTTEAFF
TRBV11-2,NA,TRBJ2-1,NA,TGTGCCAGCAGCTTAGGGCTAGCTTCCAATGAGCAGTTCTTC,CASSLGLASNEQFF
TRBV5-1,NA,TRBJ1-3,NA,TGCGCCAGCAGCCCACAAACCTCTGGAAACACCATATATTTT,CASSPQTSGNTIYF
TRBV2,NA,TRBJ2-3,TRBD1,TGTGCCAGCACCACACAGGGGGCCAGCACAGATACGCAGTATTTT,CASTTQGASTDTQYF
TRBV19,once,TRBJ2-3,TRBD2,TGTGCCAGTAGTGCTAGCGGGAGCCCTGGAGATACGCAGTATTTT,CASSASGSPGDTQYF
TRBV6-2/TRBV6-3,NA,TRBJ2-7,TRBD1,TGTGCCAGCAGTTACTCGTTCGACAGGGGATATTACGAGCAGTACTTC,CASSYSFDRGYYEQYF
TRBV9,NA,TRBJ2-3,TRBD2,TGTGCCAGCAGCGCGGGGGCTAGCGGGAGTAGCACAGATACGCAGTATTTT,CASSAGASGSSTDTQYF
TRBV20-1,once,TRBJ1-6,TRBD1,TGCAGTGCGGCTTTGGGACAGCATTACTTT,CSAALGQHYF
TRBV11-3,once,TRBJ1-2,TRBD1,TGTGCCAGCAGCCCGGACCGGGACAGGGGTCAACTAGACTATGGCTACACCTTC,CASSPDRDRGQLDYGYTF
TRBV27,NA,TRBJ2-7,TRBD2,TGTGCCAGCAGTTTATCGGTAGCGGGGCGCTCCTACGAGCAGTACTTC,CASSLSVAGRSYEQYF
TRBV12-3/TRBV12-4,few,TRBJ1-1,NA,TGTGCCAGCAGCCTAATTGAAGCAGGTTCGATTACCTTT,CASSLIEAGSITF